The 3 T cell receptor beta chains reported below all come from one sample, sequenced in a study of T cell responses to AZD1222 COVID-19 vaccine (dated by TCRdb to the early 2020s). This specimen's time point label, per the study, means: baseline before first vaccination. The protocol used for the library was the immunoSEQ multiplex PCR assay. TCRdb took over this immuneACCESS table, retaining in-frame rearrangements with V and J assigned. Such tables are incomplete; in checked studies, under half of the missing clones stem from an unresolved V gene, and the remainder is unexplained. The sample table shows about 150,000 clones, and roughly 94% are seen once. Of the sample, 1.3% falls within the top ten clones. Sequences were derived from peripheral blood, sampled on day 0 of AZD1222 vaccination. The receptors derive from an adult in good health.

The genes are TRBV11-2 and TRBJ2-1, with 7 nucleotides matching TRBD1. Trimming cost V 5 bases and J 4 bases; bases outside gene matches: 11. The CDR3 sequence is 16 residues long. Germline V lookup: CDR1 SGHAT, CDR2 FQNNGV. CDR3 residues: CASSPLGQRLYNEQFF. CDR3 DNA sequence: TGTGCCAGCAGCCCCCTGGGACAGAGATTATACAATGAGCAGTTCTTC. Based on the CDR3 plus reference TRBV11-2 and TRBJ2-1, the full variable domain is EAGVAQSPRYKIIEKRQSVAFWCNPISGHATLYWYQQILGQGPKLLIQFQNNGVVDDSQLPKDRFSAERLKGVDSTLKIQPAKLEDSAVYLCASSPLGQRLYNEQFFGPGTRLTVL.

The chain couples TRBV10-3 to TRBJ1-6, with unresolved D. The V gene lost 10 bases and the J gene lost 5 bases, with 18 bases spanning the gap. The CDR3 extends over 15 amino acids. Germline-derived CDR1 and CDR2 are ENHRY and SYGVKD. This CDR3 is CATESSGGHNSPLHF. For the CDR3, the DNA is TGTGCCACCGAAAGTTCGGGTGGGCATAATTCACCCCTCCACTTT.

DNA of the CDR3: TGCGCCAGCAGCTTGGGGACAGATTACGAGCAGTACGTC. Encoded protein: CASSLGTDYEQYV. The chain recombines TRBV5-1 with TRBJ2-7, with TRBD1 as a possible D gene (6 bases). This CDR3 spans 13 amino acids. V was pared by 0 bases and J by 4 bases, with 8 bases between. CDR1 and CDR2 (germline): SGHRS, YFSETQ.